These T cell receptor beta chains were read from a single sample in a study of cytomegalovirus exposure and HLA in healthy donors. Profiled with immunoSEQ multiplex PCR; TCRdb holds only in-frame clones, not every one. The sample records about 210,000 clones, about nine tenths being singletons. The specimen sequenced was PBMCs. These receptors all come from a boy younger than 10 in good health and CMV-seronegative. The CDR3 runs from the conserved cysteine through the conserved F or W. D genes are given only for firm matches.

CDR3 DNA: TGTGCCAGCAGCCCCGGGACAGGGGGCATGAACACTGAAGCTTTCTTT
CDR3 protein: CASSPGTGGMNTEAFF
V gene: TRBV5-5
J gene: TRBJ1-1
D gene: TRBD1

CDR3 DNA: TGTGCCAGCAGTCAGTACAATGAGCAGTTCTTC
CDR3 protein: CASSQYNEQFF
V gene: TRBV6-5
J gene: TRBJ2-1
D gene: NA

CDR3 DNA: TGTGCCAGCAGCGCGAGCGGACTAGCAGTCGATGAGCAGTTCTTC
CDR3 protein: CASSASGLAVDEQFF
V gene: TRBV5-4
J gene: TRBJ2-1
D gene: TRBD2

CDR3 DNA: TGCAGCGTTGAAGACTTGCAGCGGGGCCGCCCAGATACGCAGTATTTT
CDR3 protein: CSVEDLQRGRPDTQYF
V gene: TRBV29-1
J gene: TRBJ2-3
D gene: TRBD2

CDR3 DNA: TGCGCCAGCAGCTTGGACACGGGTCGGCCCCAGCATTTT
CDR3 protein: CASSLDTGRPQHF
V gene: TRBV5-1
J gene: TRBJ1-5
D gene: NA

CDR3 DNA: TGTGCCAGCGGGGGGTCTGAAGCTTTCTTT
CDR3 protein: CASGGSEAFF
V gene: TRBV9
J gene: TRBJ1-1
D gene: NA

CDR3 DNA: TGTGCCAGCAGTTCCAACCCACTCAGGGGGAATCAGCCCCAGCATTTT
CDR3 protein: CASSSNPLRGNQPQHF
V gene: TRBV28
J gene: TRBJ1-5
D gene: TRBD1

CDR3 DNA: TGTGCCAGCAGTTTTGGCCCCCCTCGGGAGGGGAGGGGCTATAGCAATCAGCCCCAGCATTTT
CDR3 protein: CASSFGPPREGRGYSNQPQHF
V gene: TRBV27
J gene: TRBJ1-5
D gene: NA

CDR3 DNA: TGTGCCAGCTCGGCAGGGTGGGGTGAAAAACTGTTTTTT
CDR3 protein: CASSAGWGEKLFF
V gene: TRBV18
J gene: TRBJ1-4
D gene: NA

CDR3 DNA: TGTGCCAGCAGTAACCTCCGGACAGGGGGCCGCGGCTACACCTTC
CDR3 protein: CASSNLRTGGRGYTF
V gene: TRBV27
J gene: TRBJ1-2
D gene: TRBD1